Presented here are 30 T cell receptor beta chains from one specimen sequenced in a study of post-analysis software for immune sequencing data. General study findings and limits: Included in a set of roughly 5 TRBV segments more frequent in patients than controls were TRBV5-6, TRBV5-1 and TRBV20-1.

The antigens for these receptors are not known. Unique-molecular-identifier-tagged TCR beta cDNA libraries were used. TCRdb analysed the PCR reads with MiXCR anew, one entry per CDR3 protein. The profile covers some 690,000 distinct CDR3 sequences, with less than 35% appearing a single time and roughly 0.53% taken by the ten largest. The sequencing sample was made of blood. These receptors were collected from a girl aged 10 to 17 with multiple sclerosis.

V gene TRBV5-1 combines with J gene TRBJ1-1; D is unclear. The CDR3 is 18 amino acids. Germline V gene lookup returns CDR1 SGHRS and CDR2 YFSETQ. Trimming removed 2 bases from V and 0 bases from J, with 20 bases in between. The CDR3 here is CASSFNSAQRSMNTEAFF. CDR3 sequence (DNA): TGCGCCAGCAGCTTCAACAGTGCCCAACGCTCTATGAACACTGAAGCTTTCTTT.

This clonotype was picked up a small number of times. The chain joins TRBV20-1 to TRBJ1-4; 7 bases are shared with TRBD1. The germline gives CDR1 DFQATT, CDR2 SNEGSKA (reference sequence). The CDR3 totals 16 residues. Trimming cost V 4 bases and J 5 bases; bases outside gene matches: 13. As DNA, the CDR3 is TGCAGTGCTACTCGAGCAATGGGACAGTCAAATGAAAAACTGTTTTTT. As protein: CSATRAMGQSNEKLFF.

This sequence joins TRBV5-1 and TRBJ2-5; weak D call: TRBD2 (6 bases). V gave up 2 bases and J gave up 5 bases, with 16 bases separating them. There are 15 residues in the CDR3. Germline V gene data show CDR1 as SGHRS and CDR2 as YFSETQ. CDR3 bases: TGCGCCAGCAGCTTAGCGGGCTCTGGGGACGAGACCCAGTACTTC. Its protein product is CASSLAGSGDETQYF.

This clonotype was seen ten or more times. V is TRBV6-5 and J is TRBJ2-7; the match to TRBD2 covers 7 bases. J lost 5 bases, V lost 6 bases, and 7 bases had no gene match. Germline V CDR1 and CDR2: MNHEY, SVGAGI. The CDR3 runs 13 residues. DNA of the CDR3: TGTGCCAGCAGCCGGGAGGACTTCCACGAGCAGTACTTC. It codes for CASSREDFHEQYF.

This clonotype appeared a few times. The junction departs from germline at one end; a sequencing error may be responsible. V usage is TRBV12-3 or TRBV12-4 and J usage is TRBJ2-7; D possibly corresponds to TRBD2 (6 bases). The CDR3 has 14 amino acids. The CDR3: CASRGGGAYYGQYF. The CDR3 DNA is TGTGCCAGCAGGGGCGGCGGGGCGTACTACGGGCAGTACTTC.

The chain recombines TRBV6-2 or TRBV6-3 with TRBJ2-7, with a possible D match to TRBD1 (5 bases). V shed 6 bases and J shed 2 bases, with 8 bases lying between them. The CDR3 covers 12 residues. Germline CDR1 and CDR2: MNHEY and SVGEGT. The CDR3 sequence is CASRDNTYEQYF. The CDR3 nucleotides read TGTGCCAGCAGGGACAACACCTACGAGCAGTACTTC.

The CDR3 loop reads CASSLPTGGSSNEQFF. As DNA, the CDR3 is TGTGCCAGCAGTTTACCAACTGGGGGGTCTTCCAATGAGCAGTTCTTC. This chain joins TRBV28 and TRBJ2-1; D possibly corresponds to TRBD2 (6 bases). Trimming left V 2 bases short and J 6 bases short, with 17 bases between. This CDR3 has 16 amino acids. The germline gives CDR1 MDHEN, CDR2 SYDVKM.

This clonotype came up many times. The chain joins TRBV25-1 to TRBJ2-1, with D uncertain. The germline V gene encodes CDR1 MGHDK and CDR2 SYGVNS. V was clipped by 4 bases and J by 0 bases, with 13 bases between them. The CDR3 extends over 16 amino acids. The CDR3 sequence: CASSGAGLSSYNEQFF. CDR3 DNA sequence: TGTGCCAGCAGTGGGGCTGGTCTGAGCTCCTACAATGAGCAGTTCTTC.

This chain links TRBV4-3 with TRBJ2-5, with D unclear. V lost 0 bases and J 5 bases, leaving 16 bases between the germline ends. This CDR3 comprises 16 residues. CDR1 and CDR2 from the germline V gene are LGHNA and YSLEER. CDR3 sequence reads: CASSQELGRIGETQYF. The CDR3 DNA reads TGCGCCAGCAGCCAAGAATTGGGCAGAATAGGCGAGACCCAGTACTTC.

This clonotype turned up a few times. The chain uses TRBV10-3 and TRBJ1-2; D is unclear. V lost 7 bases and J lost 3, with 15 bases in between. The CDR3 length is 14 residues. Germline V gives CDR1 ENHRY, CDR2 SYGVKD. This chain's CDR3 is CAITKGGLDYGYTF. CDR3 DNA sequence: TGTGCCATCACCAAAGGAGGGTTGGACTATGGCTACACCTTC.

The rearrangement links TRBV20-1 to TRBJ2-1, with no clear D. There are 15 residues in the CDR3. Trimming cost V 6 bases and J 2 bases, with 17 bases left between them. Germline V CDR1 and CDR2: DFQATT, SNEGSKA (reference sequence). In nucleotides, the CDR3 is TGCAGTGCCCCAGATATGGTAAGGGCCTACAATGAGCAGTTCTTC. Amino acids: CSAPDMVRAYNEQFF.

This rearrangement joins TRBV7-2 to TRBJ2-1, with D possibly matching TRBD2 (6 bases). This CDR3 contains 15 residues. Trimming shortened V by 5 bases and J by 6 bases, and 17 bases separated the two germline ends. Germline loops: CDR1 SGHTA, CDR2 FQGNSA. This CDR3 is CASSRDGGDLNEQFF. The CDR3 DNA follows: TGTGCCAGCAGCCGGGACGGGGGTGATCTCAATGAGCAGTTCTTC. The whole variable domain, remainder taken from reference TRBV7-2 and TRBJ2-1, is GAGVSQSPSNKVTEKGKDVELRCDPISGHTALYWYRQSLGQGLEFLIYFQGNSAPDKSGLPSDRFSAERTGGSVSTLTIQRTQQEDSAVYLCASSRDGGDLNEQFFGPGTRLTVL.

This clonotype was detected only a few times. The chain has TRBV4-1 and TRBJ2-1, with D perhaps matching TRBD2 (6 bases). Trimming left V 1 base short and J 4 bases short, with 14 bases between. The CDR3 is made up of 16 amino acids. CDR1 MGHRA and CDR2 YSYEKL come from the germline V gene. CDR3 in amino acids: CASSQAASEYYNEQFF. The DNA of the CDR3 is TGCGCCAGCAGCCAAGCGGCTAGCGAATATTACAATGAGCAGTTCTTC.

This clonotype was counted between two and nine times. The rearrangement links TRBV20-1 to TRBJ2-7; 9 bases match TRBD2. Trimming took 3 bases from V and 4 from J; bases not matched to a gene: 16. The CDR3 loop spans 17 amino acids. Per the germline V gene, CDR1 is DFQATT and CDR2 is SNEGSKA (reference sequence). CDR3 in DNA: TGCAGTGCTAGGCGGCGGGAGGGCGTCACCTCGACGTACGAGCAGTACTTC. This sequence encodes CSARRREGVTSTYEQYF.

This clonotype was found many times. The V and J genes are TRBV20-1 and TRBJ2-3, with TRBD2 matching 7 bases. Unmatched junction bases numbered 10, after V lost 6 bases and J lost 1 base. CDR3 size: 15 residues. Germline V CDR1 and CDR2: DFQATT, SNEGSKA (reference sequence). CDR3 protein: CSASEAGVGTDTQYF. As DNA, the CDR3 is TGCAGTGCGTCCGAGGCGGGAGTGGGCACAGATACGCAGTATTTT.

The genes are TRBV7-2 and TRBJ2-1, with D perhaps TRBD2 (6 bases). The V and J ends lost 3 bases and 9 bases respectively, with 21 bases between them. Germline V gene sequence: CDR1 SGHTA, CDR2 FQGNSA. CDR3 length equals 16 residues. CDR3 sequence (DNA): TGTGCCAGCAGCTTTGCCGGGGGTCCCGGGGGATCTGAGCAGTTCTTC. It is translated as CASSFAGGPGGSEQFF.

This clonotype was counted many times. This chain uses TRBV18 with TRBJ1-2; D might be TRBD1 (5 bases). The V gene's germline CDR1 is KGHSH and CDR2 LQKENI. With 2 bases removed from V and 8 bases from J, the gap between germline ends came to 9 bases. The CDR3 extends over 12 amino acids. The CDR3 loop is CASSPDRDGYTF. CDR3 nucleotide sequence: TGTGCCAGCTCACCAGACAGAGACGGCTACACCTTC.

V gene TRBV9 combines with J gene TRBJ2-3, with TRBD2 matching 16 bases. Germline CDR1 SGDLS, CDR2 YYNGEE. This CDR3 spans 18 amino acids. The V and J ends lost 2 bases and 1 base, in that order; junction bases with no gene match: 4. CDR3 loop: CASSVGGLAGGRTDTQYF. The DNA of the CDR3 is TGTGCCAGCAGCGTGGGGGGACTAGCGGGGGGGCGCACAGATACGCAGTATTTT.

The chain combines TRBV20-1 with TRBJ1-1, with 12 bases fitting TRBD1. The V and J ends lost 5 bases and 1 base, in that order; junction bases with no gene match: 5. This CDR3 spans 15 amino acids. Germline V gene data show CDR1 as DFQATT and CDR2 as SNEGSKA (reference sequence). The CDR3 coding sequence is TGCAGTGCTCCGGGACAGGGGGCAGGGAACACTGAAGCTTTCTTT. Protein sequence: CSAPGQGAGNTEAFF.

The gene calls are TRBV10-3 and TRBJ2-3; 8 nucleotides agree with TRBD2. From germline, CDR1 is ENHRY and CDR2 SYGVKD. Trimming at V came to 8 bases and at J to 3 bases, leaving 7 bases not matched to a gene. The CDR3 length is 14 residues. The CDR3 region has the DNA TGTGCCATCGGTCGAGCGGGAGCGACAGATACGCAGTATTTT. Protein sequence: CAIGRAGATDTQYF.

V gene TRBV20-1 combines with J gene TRBJ1-2; D not certain. Trimming removed 1 base at V and 3 bases at J, with 9 bases between. The CDR3 consists of 13 residues. Looked up from germline, CDR1 is DFQATT and CDR2 is SNEGSKA (reference sequence). The chain's CDR3 is CSARVVGHYGYTF. For the CDR3, the DNA is TGCAGTGCTAGAGTGGTTGGGCACTATGGCTACACCTTC.

The chain joins TRBV18 to TRBJ1-5; D possibly corresponds to TRBD1 (6 bases). The V gene lost 6 bases and the J gene lost 0 bases, with 15 bases spanning the gap. The CDR3 spans 16 residues. Germline V lookup: CDR1 KGHSH, CDR2 LQKENI. CDR3 residues: CASSRATGSSNQPQHF. CDR3 DNA: TGTGCCAGCTCGCGGGCTACAGGGAGTAGCAATCAGCCCCAGCATTTT.

V gene TRBV6-2 or TRBV6-3 combines with J gene TRBJ2-1; 15 nucleotides line up with TRBD2. The CDR3 runs to 15 residues. Germline CDR1 and CDR2: MNHEY and SVGEGT. J was trimmed by 8 bases and V by 6 bases; bases with no gene match: 5. The CDR3 loop reads CASRTGTSGRYEQFF. Written as DNA, the CDR3 is TGTGCCAGCAGGACAGGGACTAGCGGGAGGTATGAGCAGTTCTTC.

The gene calls are TRBV7-2 and TRBJ2-1; 8 nucleotides agree with TRBD2. J lost 3 bases, V lost 5 bases, and 12 bases had no gene match. Germline CDR1 is SGHTA and CDR2 is FQGNSA. This CDR3 region has 17 residues. CDR3 loop: CASSARGAGALYNEQFF. In DNA, the CDR3 is TGTGCCAGCAGCGCTAGAGGAGCGGGGGCACTCTACAATGAGCAGTTCTTC.

The rearrangement joins TRBV28 to TRBJ1-5; 7 bases are shared with TRBD1. The trim removed 2 bases at V and 0 bases at J, leaving 10 bases unmatched. In germline, CDR1 is MDHEN, CDR2 SYDVKM. CDR3 length equals 18 residues. The CDR3 sequence: CASSLRWDRRYSNQPQHF. The DNA for the CDR3 is TGTGCCAGCAGTTTACGTTGGGACAGACGATATAGCAATCAGCCCCAGCATTTT. Full variable domain (missing parts from reference TRBV28 and TRBJ1-5): DVKVTQSSRYLVKRTGEKVFLECVQDMDHENMFWYRQDPGLGLRLIYFSYDVKMKEKGDIPEGYSVSREKKERFSLILESASTNQTSMYLCASSLRWDRRYSNQPQHFGDGTRLSIL.

Regarding this clonotype: Given a much more abundant clone one base away, this may be a read error. The rearrangement joins TRBV29-1 to TRBJ2-5; TRBD2 matches 11 bases. Germline CDR1 is SQVTM and CDR2 is ANQGSEA. CDR3 size: 16 residues. The CDR3 reads CSVKIRGTSGRETRYF. CDR3 DNA: TGCAGCGTGAAGATTCGTGGGACTAGCGGACGAGAGACCCGGTACTTC.

This clonotype was detected only a few times. The chain uses TRBV7-9 and TRBJ2-5; no clear D. This CDR3 spans 14 amino acids. The V gene's germline CDR1 is SEHNR and CDR2 FQNEAQ (reference sequence). With 3 bases removed from V and 5 bases from J, the gap between germline ends came to 13 bases. The CDR3 is CASSFIPGPETQYF. In DNA, the CDR3 is TGTGCCAGCAGCTTCATACCGGGTCCCGAGACCCAGTACTTC.

The table lists this clonotype with many counts. The rearrangement uses TRBV12-3 or TRBV12-4 and TRBJ1-2; the D is unclear. The CDR3 has 15 amino acids. The ends were cut back, 3 bases at V and 5 bases at J, with 16 bases in the middle. The CDR3: CASSFGRTGTYGYTF. The CDR3 DNA follows: TGTGCCAGCAGTTTCGGCAGGACCGGAACTTATGGCTACACCTTC.

This clonotype has a handful of counts. This chain connects TRBV20-1 to TRBJ1-2, with TRBD1 matching over 9 bases. The ends lost 0 bases at V and 5 bases at J; junction bases unmatched: 10. The CDR3 is 16 residues long. CDR1 is DFQATT, CDR2 SNEGSKA, per germline (reference sequence). The CDR3 protein is CSARDPGQGPGYGYTF. DNA for the CDR3: TGCAGTGCTAGAGACCCGGGACAGGGCCCTGGTTATGGCTACACCTTC.

The chain couples TRBV28 to TRBJ2-5; 8 positions agree with TRBD2. Near its end, the DNA agrees better with TRBJ2-7, so the J call may be wrong. CDR1 is MDHEN and CDR2 is SYDVKM in the germline V gene. The CDR3 length is 16 residues. The CDR3 nucleotides are TGTGCCAGCAGTTTTTTGGGTGCGGGACTAGTCTACGAGCAGTACTTC. Protein: CASSFLGAGLVYEQYF.